The 25 T cell receptor beta chains listed next were all sequenced from one sample in a study of identical twins. MiXCR, run by TCRdb on the 5' RACE reads, gives a single entry per CDR3 protein. The sample consists of 350,000 or so distinct CDR3 sequences, around 12% of them appearing once. The sample also formed part of further work on yellow fever vaccine responses in identical twins.

What was sequenced was CD8+ T cells sorted from blood. These receptors originate from a woman aged 18 to 35 in good health.

This clonotype occurred many times. The rearrangement uses TRBV7-8 and TRBJ2-1; no firm D call. The CDR3 runs to 12 residues. V was pared by 5 bases and J by 10 bases, with 12 bases between. The germline V gene encodes CDR1 SGHVS and CDR2 FQNEAQ. CDR3 nucleotides: TGTGCCAGCAGCCGAAGCCCTGAGGAGCAGTTCTTC. This translates into CASSRSPEEQFF.

The V and J genes are TRBV10-2 and TRBJ1-2, with D unresolved. CDR3 length: 12 residues. The ends were cut back, 5 bases at V and 1 base at J, with 5 bases in the middle. In germline, CDR1 is WSHSY, CDR2 SAAADI. CDR3 sequence: CASSLNNYGYTF. In DNA, the CDR3 is TGCGCCAGCAGTCTGAATAACTATGGCTACACCTTC.

This chain uses TRBV7-9 with TRBJ2-3; 7 nucleotides match TRBD2. The length of the CDR3 is 16 residues. Per germline, CDR1 SEHNR and CDR2 FQNEAQ (reference sequence). V lost 6 bases and J lost 5; bases outside the gene matches: 14. The CDR3 spells CASSVAAGVLRDTQYF. CDR3 nucleotide sequence: TGTGCCAGCAGTGTCGCGGCGGGGGTTTTAAGAGATACGCAGTATTTT.

The CDR3 coding sequence is TGTGCCAGCAGCGCTAGCCGCCCAGGGGTCGCGAACACTGAAGCTTTCTTT. It specifies CASSASRPGVANTEAFF. The rearrangement links TRBV7-7 to TRBJ1-1; D perhaps matches TRBD1 (6 bases). Germline CDR1 is SSHAT and CDR2 is FNYEAQ (reference sequence). Trimming shortened V by 5 bases and J by 1 base, and 20 bases separated the two germline ends. There are 17 residues in the CDR3.

J is TRBJ1-1 and V is TRBV5-1; no reliable D call. Trimming took off 0 bases at V and 4 bases at J, with 7 bases between the two ends. The CDR3 length is 13 residues. CDR1 SGHRS and CDR2 YFSETQ come from the germline V gene. The CDR3 region has the DNA TGCGCCAGCAGCTTGGCCAAGGGCACTGAAGCTTTCTTT. This gives the protein CASSLAKGTEAFF.

This clonotype was counted at least ten times. The chain couples TRBV25-1 to TRBJ1-4; tentatively, D is TRBD1 (5 bases). Germline V gene lookup returns CDR1 MGHDK and CDR2 SYGVNS. The CDR3 loop spans 14 amino acids. The ends were cut back, 6 bases at V and 7 bases at J, with 15 bases in the middle. The CDR3 protein is CASSPGTWSEKLFF. As DNA, the CDR3 is TGTGCCAGCAGCCCCGGGACCTGGAGTGAAAAACTGTTTTTT.

This clonotype has a handful of counts. The rearrangement links TRBV5-1 to TRBJ1-2; D is unclear. The germline gives CDR1 SGHRS, CDR2 YFSETQ. Deletions cut 4 bases from V and 5 bases from J, with 12 bases between. CDR3 size: 13 residues. CDR3 protein: CASSKDAKYGYTF. In DNA form, the CDR3 reads TGCGCCAGCAGCAAGGACGCGAAATATGGCTACACCTTC.

This chain joins TRBV2 and TRBJ1-1; TRBD1 might be the D (5 bases). The length of the CDR3 is 14 residues. Trimming stripped 10 bases from V and 4 bases from J, with 19 bases between. Germline V gene lookup returns CDR1 SNHLY and CDR2 FYNNEI. The CDR3: CATPGGFGGTEAFF. CDR3 in DNA: TGTGCCACTCCTGGCGGGTTCGGGGGCACTGAAGCTTTCTTT. The variable domain in full, completed from reference TRBV2 and TRBJ1-1, reads EPEVTQTPSHQVTQMGQEVILRCVPISNHLYFYWYRQILGQKVEFLVSFYNNEISEKSEIFDDQFSVERPDGSNFTLKIRSTKLEDSAMYFCATPGGFGGTEAFFGQGTRLTVV.

This clonotype occurred a few times. This sequence joins TRBV7-8 and TRBJ2-1; D might be TRBD2 (6 bases). Trimming left V 6 bases short and J 7 bases short, with 10 bases between. CDR1 and CDR2 from the germline V gene are SGHVS and FQNEAQ. This CDR3 has 12 amino acids. CDR3 sequence reads: CASRRDVNEQFF. The CDR3 DNA reads TGTGCCAGCAGGCGGGACGTGAATGAGCAGTTCTTC. The full variable domain, rest sourced from reference TRBV7-8 and TRBJ2-1, is GAGVSQSPRYKVAKRGQDVALRCDPISGHVSLFWYQQALGQGPEFLTYFQNEAQLDKSGLPSDRFFAERPEGSVSTLKIQRTQQEDSAVYLCASRRDVNEQFFGPGTRLTVL.

The chain uses TRBV6-4 and TRBJ1-2, with D hard to call. The germline V gene has CDR1 MRHNA and CDR2 SNTAGT. The CDR3 is 19 amino acids. Trimming took 0 bases from V and 8 from J, leaving 28 bases between them. The CDR3 loop is CASSDSSGRTALGPVGYTF. The DNA for the CDR3 is TGTGCCAGCAGTGACTCTTCCGGTCGTACGGCCCTCGGGCCGGTGGGCTACACCTTC.

A few counts support this clonotype. CDR3 bases: TGTGCCAGCAGCCACACTAGCCTGCAAGAGACCCAGTACTTC. Amino acids: CASSHTSLQETQYF. The chain uses TRBV28 and TRBJ2-5, with D possibly TRBD2 on 6 matching bases. Between the trimmed V and J ends, which lost 6 bases and 2 bases, there was a span of 13 bases. In germline, CDR1 is MDHEN, CDR2 SYDVKM. The CDR3 totals 14 residues.

This chain links TRBV7-8 with TRBJ2-7, with 9 positions matching TRBD1. Unmatched junction bases numbered 6, after V lost 2 bases and J lost 1 base. Germline values: CDR1 SGHVS, CDR2 FQNEAQ. This CDR3 region has 16 residues. CDR3 sequence: CASSLYKGTGSYEQYV. CDR3 nucleotide sequence: TGTGCCAGCAGCTTATATAAGGGGACAGGGTCCTACGAGCAGTACGTC.

This chain links TRBV24-1 with TRBJ1-2; TRBD1 is a possible D gene (5 bases). The V gene's germline CDR1 is KGHDR and CDR2 SFDVKD. The V end lost 5 bases, the J end lost 3 bases, and 12 bases lay between the germline ends. This CDR3 is built from 14 residues. DNA for the CDR3: TGTGCCACCAGTGGTAGGGACGCGGACTATGGCTACACCTTC. Its translation is CATSGRDADYGYTF.

This clonotype was seen more than once but under ten times. The J gene is TRBJ2-3, the V gene TRBV4-1, with 11 bases identical to TRBD2. J lost 5 bases, V lost 5 bases, and 3 bases had no gene match. This CDR3 has 14 amino acids. Germline V gives CDR1 MGHRA, CDR2 YSYEKL. The CDR3 protein is CASSGTSGRDTQYF. CDR3 bases: TGCGCCAGCAGCGGAACTAGCGGGAGAGATACGCAGTATTTT.

In its sample, this clonotype was seen many times. This chain links TRBV29-1 with TRBJ1-2; no definite D call. The CDR3 is 16 amino acids. The germline V and J ends were trimmed by 2 bases and 0 bases, with 16 bases remaining between them. Germline V lookup: CDR1 SQVTM, CDR2 ANQGSEA. The CDR3 here is CSVESEFSISNYGYTF. CDR3 nucleotides: TGCAGCGTTGAATCCGAGTTCTCCATTTCTAACTATGGCTACACCTTC.

A few counts support this clonotype. The CDR3 sequence is CASSPLVRNTDTQYF. CDR3 bases: TGTGCCAGCAGCCCGCTGGTCAGGAACACAGATACGCAGTATTTT. The rearrangement joins TRBV7-9 to TRBJ2-3, with D unresolved. V lost 5 bases to trimming and J lost 2 bases, with 14 bases between them. Germline CDR1 and CDR2: SEHNR and FQNEAQ (reference sequence). There are 15 residues in the CDR3.

This clonotype appeared many times. The J gene is TRBJ2-7, the V gene TRBV20-1, with D unclear. The CDR3 is 13 amino acids. CDR1 is DFQATT, CDR2 SNEGSKA, per germline (reference sequence). V lost 3 bases and J 3 bases, leaving 12 bases between the germline ends. As DNA, the CDR3 is TGCAGTGCTAGCATTGTGTCGGGCTACGAGCAGTACGTC. Its protein product is CSASIVSGYEQYV.

This clonotype was counted only a few times. The gene calls are TRBV9 and TRBJ1-1, with D perhaps matching TRBD1 (6 bases). This CDR3 is built from 15 residues. Trimming removed 0 bases from V and 4 bases from J, with 13 bases in between. Germline V lookup: CDR1 SGDLS, CDR2 YYNGEE. The CDR3 sequence is CASSVDGGAGTEAFF. CDR3 coding DNA: TGTGCCAGCAGCGTAGATGGGGGCGCGGGCACTGAAGCTTTCTTT.

The chain is built from TRBV5-1 and TRBJ2-2; weak D call: TRBD2 (5 bases). The CDR3 is 17 amino acids. CDR1 is SGHRS, CDR2 YFSETQ, per germline. V shed 1 base and J shed 0 bases, with 13 bases lying between them. CDR3 sequence (DNA): TGCGCCAGCAGCTTGTACTCCGGGATATCGAACACCGGGGAGCTGTTTTTT. Translation gives CASSLYSGISNTGELFF.

This clonotype was detected many times. This rearrangement joins TRBV12-3 or TRBV12-4 to TRBJ2-7, with D unclear. The CDR3 covers 11 residues. The germline V and J ends were trimmed by 5 bases and 3 bases, with 5 bases remaining between them. Here the CDR3 DNA reads TGTGCCAGCAGTAGCAACTACGAGCAGTACTTC. Its translation: CASSSNYEQYF.

In its sample, this clonotype was seen a few times. The chain couples TRBV14 to TRBJ2-3; 10 bases agree with TRBD2. There are 18 residues in the CDR3. V lost 4 bases and J lost 0; bases outside the gene matches: 10. CDR1 SGHDN and CDR2 FVKESK come from the germline V gene. The CDR3 nucleotides read TGTGCCAGCAGCCCCCGGCGGGGTAGCGGGAGGAGCACAGATACGCAGTATTTT. Translated, it gives CASSPRRGSGRSTDTQYF.

This CDR3 reads CASSPHDAAVDPETQYF. CDR3 bases: TGTGCCAGCAGTCCCCACGATGCGGCGGTAGATCCGGAGACCCAGTACTTC. The V gene is TRBV28, the J gene TRBJ2-5; D not resolved. In germline, CDR1 is MDHEN, CDR2 SYDVKM. The V gene lost 5 bases and the J gene lost 5 bases, with 24 bases spanning the gap. This CDR3 comprises 17 residues.

This clonotype has ten or more counts. The chain joins TRBV12-3 or TRBV12-4 to TRBJ2-7; no clear D gene. Trimming cost V 7 bases and J 6 bases, with 10 bases left between them. This CDR3 has 11 amino acids. The CDR3 reads CASTPTGEQYF. The CDR3 nucleotides read TGTGCCAGCACTCCTACTGGCGAGCAGTACTTC.

The chain joins TRBV13 to TRBJ2-5, with 10 bases aligning to TRBD2. The CDR3 length is 17 residues. V shed 3 bases and J 2 bases; nucleotides not matched to a gene: 9. The V gene's germline CDR1 is PRHDT and CDR2 FYEKMQ (reference sequence). CDR3 sequence: CASSFRQREGGQETQYF. The CDR3 nucleotides read TGTGCCAGCAGCTTTCGGCAGCGGGAGGGCGGGCAAGAGACCCAGTACTTC.

V and J are TRBV4-1 and TRBJ2-3; 10 bases map to TRBD2. The CDR3 consists of 18 residues. V lost 1 base and J lost 0; bases outside the gene matches: 7. Germline V gene sequence: CDR1 MGHRA, CDR2 YSYEKL. CDR3 DNA sequence: TGCGCCAGCAGCCAAGTCTTAACTAGCGGGACTAGCACAGATACGCAGTATTTT. It yields the protein CASSQVLTSGTSTDTQYF.